Following are 10 T cell receptor beta chains from one sample sequenced in a study of T-cell memory formation after mild COVID-19. TCRdb fed the 5' RACE reads into MiXCR, producing one record per CDR3 protein. Counted here are roughly 100,000 distinct CDR3 sequences, roughly 12% occurring once; the ten biggest clones make up around 25%. Sequencing was done on a sample of PBMCs or a T cell subset sorted from them (not recorded which). The receptor source for this set is an adult woman who had mild COVID-19 (a few samples of this study predate the infection). Cell type and time point are not known.

The chain recombines TRBV12-3 or TRBV12-4 with TRBJ2-5, with 8 bases fitting TRBD2. Unmatched junction bases numbered 6, after V lost 7 bases and J lost 2 bases. CDR3 length: 14 amino acids. The CDR3 DNA sequence: TGTGCCAGCACCCATAGCGGGGAACAAGAGACCCAGTACTTC. Encoded protein: CASTHSGEQETQYF.

The chain is built from TRBV2 and TRBJ2-1; possibly TRBD1 for D (6 bases). Trimming left V 3 bases short and J 0 bases short, with 9 bases between. Germline CDR1 SNHLY, CDR2 FYNNEI. CDR3 length: 15 amino acids. CDR3 region: CASSEGRGSYNEQFF. CDR3 DNA sequence: TGTGCCAGCAGTGAGGGCAGGGGCTCCTACAATGAGCAGTTCTTC.

This clonotype was recorded at least ten times. This chain uses TRBV20-1 with TRBJ2-3, with 13 bases identical to TRBD2. This CDR3 has 15 residues. CDR1 DFQATT and CDR2 SNEGSKA come from the germline V gene (reference sequence). V lost 0 bases and J lost 7; bases outside the gene matches: 4. The CDR3 here is CSAREGTSGVYTQYF. In DNA, the CDR3 is TGCAGTGCTAGAGAGGGGACTAGCGGGGTCTATACGCAGTATTTT.

In this sample, this clonotype turned up many times. V usage is TRBV12-3 or TRBV12-4 and J usage is TRBJ2-1, with TRBD2 as a possible D gene (6 bases). The V gene lost 8 bases and the J gene lost 2 bases, with 19 bases spanning the gap. This CDR3 comprises 16 residues. CDR3 in amino acids: CASEEGGRLPYNEQFF. The CDR3 bases are TGTGCCAGCGAGGAGGGTGGGAGGCTGCCCTACAATGAGCAGTTCTTC.

This clonotype was seen a few times. CDR3 nucleotides: TGCGCCAGCAGCCTTTCAGGTCCTAGTCAGCCCCAGCATTTT. Its protein is CASSLSGPSQPQHF. V gene TRBV4-1 combines with J gene TRBJ1-5, with D hard to call. CDR1 MGHRA and CDR2 YSYEKL come from the germline V gene. CDR3 length: 14 residues. V dropped 4 bases and J dropped 6 bases, with 13 bases sitting between them.

This rearrangement joins TRBV9 to TRBJ2-2; a weak D match, TRBD2 (5 bases). The CDR3 extends over 15 amino acids. V shed 0 bases and J shed 2 bases, with 8 bases lying between them. Germline lookup yields CDR1 SGDLS and CDR2 YYNGEE. The CDR3 loop is CASSVGGLNTGELFF. The CDR3 nucleotides are TGTGCCAGCAGCGTAGGTGGACTTAACACCGGGGAGCTGTTTTTT.

There are a few counts of this clonotype. The J gene is TRBJ2-2, the V gene TRBV9; tentatively, D is TRBD1 or TRBD2 (7 bases each). V was trimmed by 1 base and J by 5 bases, leaving 9 bases between them. Germline-derived CDR1 and CDR2 are SGDLS and YYNGEE. This CDR3 region has 14 residues. The CDR3 is CASSVQGGTGELFF. The CDR3 nucleotides are TGTGCCAGCAGCGTACAGGGGGGGACCGGGGAGCTGTTTTTT.

This clonotype was recorded only once. The chain uses TRBV10-3 and TRBJ2-7; TRBD2 matches at 10 bases. There are 15 residues in the CDR3. Germline CDR1 and CDR2: ENHRY and SYGVKD. Trimming at V came to 6 bases and at J to 0 bases, leaving 5 bases not matched to a gene. In DNA form, the CDR3 reads TGTGCCATCAGGCCCGGGACTAGCGTCTCCTACGAGCAGTACTTC. As protein: CAIRPGTSVSYEQYF.

A few counts support this clonotype. This sequence joins TRBV20-1 and TRBJ2-2; 8 bases align to TRBD2. This CDR3 spans 15 amino acids. Trimming removed 3 bases from V and 1 base from J; junction bases left unmatched: 4. The germline V gene encodes CDR1 DFQATT and CDR2 SNEGSKA (reference sequence). CDR3 in amino acids: CSASSGTQNTGELFF. DNA for the CDR3: TGCAGTGCTAGTAGCGGGACCCAGAACACCGGGGAGCTGTTTTTT.

This clonotype was seen repeatedly, ten times or more. The chain recombines TRBV29-1 with TRBJ2-5, with 7 bases aligning to TRBD1. Unmatched junction bases numbered 10, after V lost 4 bases and J lost 5 bases. Germline V CDR1 and CDR2: SQVTM, ANQGSEA. CDR3 length: 14 residues. CDR3 sequence: CSVVGTDRDETQYF. CDR3 sequence (DNA): TGCAGCGTTGTTGGTACAGACAGGGACGAGACCCAGTACTTC. The entire variable domain, with the rest obtained from reference TRBV29-1 and TRBJ2-5, is as follows: SAVISQKPSRDICQRGTSLTIQCQVDSQVTMMFWYRQQPGQSLTLIATANQGSEATYESGFVIDKFPISRPNLTFSTLTVSNMSPEDSSIYLCSVVGTDRDETQYFGPGTRLLVL.